This T cell receptor (beta chain) was identified during a study of identical twins. TCRdb independently ran MiXCR on the 5' RACE reads; one entry per CDR3 protein. The sample lists under 450,000 distinct CDR3 sequences, approximately 18% occurring once. Unmatched junction bases numbered 1, after V lost 0 bases and J lost 4 bases. Germline loops: CDR1 DFQATT, CDR2 SNEGSKA (reference sequence). The length of the CDR3 is 13 residues. This clonotype came up many times. What was sequenced was naive T cells sorted from blood. The receptor's source is a man aged 50-60 years in good health. The chain carries TRBV20-1 and TRBJ2-7; TRBD2 matches at 9 bases. Written as DNA, the CDR3 is TGCAGTGCTAGAGATACTAGCGGGTACGAGCAGTACTTC. It encodes CSARDTSGYEQYF.